This T cell receptor beta chain was recovered during a study of T cells in localized non-small cell lung cancer. Clones were read by immunoSEQ multiplex PCR, and TCRdb kept only the in-frame ones, dropping some. The data contain approximately 83,000 clones, more than 75% of them singletons. Per germline, CDR1 SEHNR and CDR2 FQNEAQ (reference sequence). Trimming at V came to 5 bases and at J to 0 bases, leaving 7 bases not matched to a gene. The CDR3 sequence is 15 residues long. Broader study findings: Higher adjacent-lung clonality was associated with shorter survival. T cell clonality was highest in uninvolved adjacent lung, above tumor. Sequencing, confined to only one tumor region, leaves heterogeneity possible. Turning up in adjacent lung were a median around 60 of the top 100 tumor clones.

As for this clone: Its antigen remains unknown.

The source material was peripheral blood, sampled before any cancer treatment. This chain connects TRBV7-9 to TRBJ2-7; 7 nucleotides align to TRBD1. The TCR was taken from a woman aged 35-75 years with stage I squamous cell lung carcinoma. The CDR3 is CASSPGGFASYEQYF. In DNA form, the CDR3 reads TGTGCCAGCAGCCCAGGGGGATTTGCCTCCTACGAGCAGTACTTC.